This is a list of T cell receptor beta chains from one sample in a study of regulatory T cells in long-lasting Graves disease. MiXCR, run by TCRdb on the multiplex PCR reads, gives a single entry per CDR3 protein. The table lists a few hundred thousand distinct CDR3 sequences, roughly 13% of them singletons. The data were also submitted as part of a second study, on T cells in Graves' hyperthyroidism and ophthalmopathy.

Sequencing was performed on peripheral blood mononuclear cells (PBMCs), taken at new diagnosis, from a patient treated with antithyroid drugs. The receptors were sampled from a man between 25 and 39 years old with Graves disease. The CDR3 runs from the conserved cysteine through the conserved F or W. D genes are given only for firm matches. Clone size is given for some rows only: seen once, a few or many times, or a class if the clone is expanded.

J gene	D gene	V gene	clone size	CDR3 protein	CDR3 DNA
TRBJ1-6	.	TRBV30	.	CAWRGQNNSPLHF	TGTGCCTGGAGGGGCCAGAACAATTCACCCCTCCACTTT
TRBJ2-7	TRBD2	TRBV28	many	CASSPTSGSTEQYF	TGTGCCAGCAGTCCGACCAGCGGGAGTACCGAGCAGTACTTC
TRBJ1-4	.	TRBV18	many	CASSRSGGTNEKLFF	TGTGCCAGCTCACGCAGTGGCGGAACTAATGAAAAACTGTTTTTT
TRBJ2-1	TRBD2	TRBV10-3	few	CAISESGRLAGVSSYNEQFF	TGTGCCATCAGTGAGTCGGGTAGGCTAGCGGGAGTCAGCTCCTACAATGAGCAGTTCTTC
TRBJ2-1	.	TRBV19	.	CASSMARWSGNEQFF	TGTGCCAGTAGTATGGCGCGATGGAGTGGGAATGAGCAGTTCTTC
TRBJ2-7	TRBD2	TRBV6-1	few	CASSGRNSGSPEQYF	TGTGCCAGCAGTGGACGGAATAGCGGGAGTCCCGAGCAGTACTTC
TRBJ2-5	TRBD1	TRBV4-1	.	CASSQVDRGKETQYF	TGCGCCAGCAGCCAAGTTGACAGGGGGAAGGAGACCCAGTACTTC
TRBJ2-3	.	TRBV12-3/TRBV12-4	many	CASTLGVRTQYF	TGTGCCAGCACCTTAGGAGTGCGGACGCAGTATTTT
TRBJ1-5	.	TRBV5-1	many	CASSLEGSLGPQHF	TGCGCCAGCAGCTTGGAAGGATCCCTCGGGCCCCAGCATTTT
TRBJ2-1	.	TRBV5-6	many	CASSLGSNEQFF	TGTGCCAGCAGCTTGGGGAGCAATGAGCAGTTCTTC
TRBJ2-2	TRBD2	TRBV29-1	.	CSVRGREGNTGELFF	TGCAGCGTACGGGGGCGGGAGGGCAACACCGGGGAGCTGTTTTTT
TRBJ2-4	.	TRBV7-3	.	CASSLTQGNIQYF	TGTGCCAGCAGCTTAACGCAGGGGAACATTCAGTACTTC
TRBJ1-4	.	TRBV27	many	CASSFLGEKLFF	TGTGCCAGCAGTTTTTTGGGTGAAAAACTGTTTTTT
TRBJ2-1	TRBD2	TRBV28	many	CASSHPPTSSHNEQFF	TGTGCCAGCAGCCACCCGCCGACTAGCTCCCACAATGAGCAGTTCTTC
TRBJ1-6	.	TRBV5-5	many	CASSSLESPLHF	TGTGCCAGCAGCTCGCTGGAATCACCCCTCCACTTT
TRBJ1-1	.	TRBV27	many	CASIRGSTEAFF	TGTGCCAGCATTAGGGGGAGCACTGAAGCTTTCTTT
TRBJ2-5	.	TRBV6-2/TRBV6-3	.	CASSPVGVQGTQYF	TGTGCCAGCAGTCCTGTCGGGGTCCAAGGGACCCAGTACTTC
TRBJ2-7	TRBD2	TRBV10-3	few	CAIDSGTAYEQYF	TGTGCCATCGATAGCGGGACCGCCTACGAGCAGTACTTC
TRBJ2-1	TRBD2	TRBV19	many	CASSIRGASGRNEQFF	TGTGCCAGTAGTATTAGGGGGGCTAGCGGGAGGAATGAGCAGTTCTTC
TRBJ2-1	TRBD2	TRBV12-3/TRBV12-4	.	CASSQAGLAGVKNEQFF	TGTGCCAGCAGTCAGGCTGGACTAGCGGGAGTTAAGAATGAGCAGTTCTTC
TRBJ1-1	.	TRBV9	many	CASSVARREIGTEAFF	TGTGCCAGCAGCGTAGCTCGGAGGGAGATTGGCACTGAAGCTTTCTTT
TRBJ2-4	.	TRBV30	.	CAWSVRGLGDLAKNIQYF	TGTGCCTGGAGTGTACGAGGGTTGGGGGATCTGGCCAAAAACATTCAGTACTTC
TRBJ2-5	.	TRBV29-1	many	CSVRRTDGKETQYF	TGCAGCGTCCGCCGGACGGATGGGAAAGAGACCCAGTACTTC
TRBJ2-3	.	TRBV3-1	.	CASSQAGSGTDTQYF	TGTGCCAGCAGCCAGGCGGGATCGGGCACAGATACGCAGTATTTT
TRBJ2-1	TRBD1	TRBV5-1	.	CASSLVPPDRVGNEQFF	TGCGCCAGCAGCTTGGTCCCCCCGGACAGGGTCGGCAATGAGCAGTTCTTC
TRBJ2-1	.	TRBV18	few	CASSLIGAGRTYNEQFF	TGTGCCAGCTCCCTCATCGGGGCGGGACGGACCTACAATGAGCAGTTCTTC
TRBJ1-6	.	TRBV6-1	many	CASTRPTGALHF	TGTGCCAGCACCCGACCGACCGGGGCCCTCCACTTT
TRBJ2-7	.	TRBV7-6	few	CASSLKVSHEQYF	TGTGCCAGCAGCTTAAAGGTCTCGCACGAGCAGTACTTC
TRBJ1-2	TRBD1	TRBV12-3/TRBV12-4	many	CASSFRQGQYGYTF	TGTGCCAGCAGTTTTCGACAGGGACAGTATGGCTACACCTTC
TRBJ1-5	.	TRBV4-1	.	CASSLQGLQPQHF	TGCGCCAGCAGCCTCCAGGGATTGCAGCCCCAGCATTTT
TRBJ1-1	.	TRBV12-3/TRBV12-4	.	CASSPQGALMNTGAFF	TGTGCCAGCAGTCCCCAAGGTGCCCTAATGAACACTGGAGCTTTCTTT
TRBJ1-6	TRBD1	TRBV4-1	.	CASSPPTGLGAPLHF	TGCGCCAGCAGCCCTCCGACAGGGCTTGGTGCACCCCTCCACTTT
TRBJ2-1	.	TRBV7-7	few	CASSDFIRGRFRNEQFF	TGTGCCAGCAGCGATTTTATAAGGGGGAGGTTCCGGAATGAGCAGTTCTTC
TRBJ2-1	TRBD1	TRBV7-2	.	CASTLAGTGDNEQFF	TGTGCCAGCACCTTGGCCGGGACAGGGGACAATGAGCAGTTCTTC
TRBJ2-1	.	TRBV15	many	CATSTGRTFYNEQFF	TGTGCCACCAGCACTGGCCGGACTTTTTACAATGAGCAGTTCTTC
TRBJ1-5	.	TRBV25-1	many	CASSDASVQLNQPQHF	TGTGCCAGCAGTGACGCCTCAGTACAGCTCAATCAGCCCCAGCATTTT
TRBJ1-1	.	TRBV6-1	many	CAVSGGSAEAFF	TGCGCCGTTTCCGGCGGTTCGGCTGAAGCTTTCTTT
TRBJ2-1	TRBD1	TRBV5-4	few	CASSLEQGVGEQFF	TGTGCCAGCAGCTTGGAACAGGGGGTGGGTGAGCAGTTCTTC
TRBJ2-5	.	TRBV5-1	many	CASSPGPRETQYF	TGTGCCAGCAGCCCTGGACCGAGGGAGACCCAGTACTTC
TRBJ1-1	.	TRBV6-2/TRBV6-3	many	CASSRAGSGTEAFF	TGTGCCAGCAGTCGCGCAGGGTCTGGAACTGAAGCTTTCTTT
TRBJ2-3	TRBD2	TRBV6-5	.	CASSYDPTSRILDTQYF	TGTGCCAGCAGTTACGACCCGACTAGCCGGATTCTGGATACGCAGTATTTT
TRBJ1-1	.	TRBV12-3/TRBV12-4	.	CASSPRDYTEAFF	TGTGCCAGCAGTCCAAGGGACTACACTGAAGCTTTCTTT
TRBJ2-7	TRBD1	TRBV2	many	CASMRQGGSYEQYF	TGTGCCAGCATGCGACAGGGGGGCTCCTACGAGCAGTACTTC
TRBJ2-7	.	TRBV12-3/TRBV12-4	many	CASSPAGAYEQYF	TGTGCCAGCAGCCCCGCGGGGGCGTACGAGCAGTACTTC
TRBJ2-1	TRBD2	TRBV20-1	few	CSASGGRADNEQFF	TGCAGTGCTAGCGGCGGGAGGGCCGACAATGAGCAGTTCTTC
TRBJ2-7	TRBD1	TRBV6-2/TRBV6-3	.	CASSYSNGQAYEQYF	TGTGCCAGCAGTTACTCAAACGGACAGGCCTACGAGCAGTACTTC
TRBJ2-1	.	TRBV27	.	CASSRFPQVPEQFF	TGTGCCAGCAGTCGGTTTCCCCAGGTACCCGAGCAGTTCTTC
TRBJ1-2	.	TRBV11-2	many	CASSLRRESMGYTF	TGTGCCAGCAGCTTAAGGCGGGAATCAATGGGCTACACCTTC
TRBJ1-1	.	TRBV6-1	many	CASNRRPEIHTEAFF	TGTGCCAGCAACCGACGGCCAGAAATACACACTGAAGCTTTCTTT
TRBJ2-1	TRBD2	TRBV5-1	many	CASSPVGTSGPLSGEQFF	TGCGCCAGCAGCCCTGTGGGGACTAGCGGGCCCCTAAGCGGGGAGCAGTTCTTC
TRBJ2-3	.	TRBV5-1	.	CASSGDGMSTDTQYF	TGCGCCAGCAGCGGAGACGGTATGAGCACAGATACGCAGTATTTT
TRBJ2-7	TRBD2	TRBV6-1	few	CASSTTSGRIEQYF	TGTGCCAGCAGTACGACCTCCGGGAGGATCGAGCAGTACTTC
TRBJ2-3	TRBD2	TRBV6-1	once	CASSRLAGVSDTQYF	TGTGCCAGCAGCCGACTAGCGGGAGTGTCAGATACGCAGTATTTT